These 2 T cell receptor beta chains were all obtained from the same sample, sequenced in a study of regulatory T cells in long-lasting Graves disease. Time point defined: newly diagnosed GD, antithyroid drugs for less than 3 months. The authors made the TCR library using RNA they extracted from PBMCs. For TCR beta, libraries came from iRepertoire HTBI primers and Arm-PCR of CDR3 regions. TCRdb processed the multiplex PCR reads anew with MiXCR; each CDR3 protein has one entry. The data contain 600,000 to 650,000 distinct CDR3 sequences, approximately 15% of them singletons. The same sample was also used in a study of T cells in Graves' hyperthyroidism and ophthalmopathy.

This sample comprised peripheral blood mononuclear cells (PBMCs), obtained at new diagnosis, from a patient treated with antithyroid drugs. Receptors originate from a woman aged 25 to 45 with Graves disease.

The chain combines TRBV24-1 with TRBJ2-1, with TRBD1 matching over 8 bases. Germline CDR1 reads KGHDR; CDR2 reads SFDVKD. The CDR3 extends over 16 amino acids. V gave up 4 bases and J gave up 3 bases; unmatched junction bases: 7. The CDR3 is CATSEVGQGSYNEQFF. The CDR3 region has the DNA TGTGCCACCAGTGAAGTAGGACAGGGAAGCTACAATGAGCAGTTCTTC.

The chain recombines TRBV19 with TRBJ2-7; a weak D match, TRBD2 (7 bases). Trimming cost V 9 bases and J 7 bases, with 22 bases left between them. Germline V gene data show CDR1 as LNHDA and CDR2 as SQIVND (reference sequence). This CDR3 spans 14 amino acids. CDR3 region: CASRRGGGVTEQYF. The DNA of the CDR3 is TGTGCCAGCCGAAGGGGGGGGGGGGTAACGGAGCAGTACTTC. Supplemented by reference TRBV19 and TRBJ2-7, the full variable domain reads DGGITQSPKYLFRKEGQNVTLSCEQNLNHDAMYWYRQDPGQGLRLIYYSQIVNDFQKGDIAEGYSVSREKKESFPLTVTSAQKNPTAFYLCASRRGGGVTEQYFGPGTRLTVT.